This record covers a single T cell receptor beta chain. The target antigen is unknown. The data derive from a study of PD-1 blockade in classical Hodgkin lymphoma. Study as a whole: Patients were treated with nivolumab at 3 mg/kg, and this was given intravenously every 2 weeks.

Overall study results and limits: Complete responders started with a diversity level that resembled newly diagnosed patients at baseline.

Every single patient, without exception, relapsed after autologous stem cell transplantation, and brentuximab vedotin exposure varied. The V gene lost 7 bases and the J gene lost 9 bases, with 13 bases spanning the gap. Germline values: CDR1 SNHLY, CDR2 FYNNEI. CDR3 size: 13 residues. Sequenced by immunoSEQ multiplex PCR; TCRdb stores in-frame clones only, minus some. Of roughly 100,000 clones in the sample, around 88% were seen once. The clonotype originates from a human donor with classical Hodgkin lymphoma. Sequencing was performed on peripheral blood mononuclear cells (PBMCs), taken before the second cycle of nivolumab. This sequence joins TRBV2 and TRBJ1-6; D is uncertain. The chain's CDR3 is CASILGPGSPLHF. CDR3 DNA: TGTGCCAGCATTTTAGGGCCTGGTTCACCCCTCCACTTT.